Sequencing of this TCR beta chain was carried out in a study of blood T cell repertoires in COVID-19. Study-wide background: Whether acute or convalescent, the COVID-19 samples came from the United States, Italy and Spain. From T cells, B-cell-depleted T cells, or PBMCs came the material, which was cDNA or gDNA.

This clone was detected once. As processed by the authors: Nucleated cell number was recorded as an estimate derived from reference gene primer amplification. Using immunoSEQ multiplex PCR, the repertoire was profiled, and TCRdb retains in-frame clones only, with some absent. The V and J calls and clone size were taken over from that table, and D and trimming were inferred from the DNA. The table lists under 250,000 clones, 70% to 90% of them singletons. The CDR3 consists of 15 residues. Germline loops: CDR1 SEHNR, CDR2 FQNEAQ (reference sequence). With 1 base clipped from V and 6 bases from J, the junction kept 9 bases outside the gene matches.

Sequencing was done on a sample of peripheral blood. The chain is built from TRBV7-9 and TRBJ2-7, with 7 bases identical to TRBD1. The receptor was isolated from a human donor in a cohort sampled during active COVID-19. The CDR3 here is CASSLGQGALREQYF. The DNA of the CDR3 is TGTGCCAGCAGCTTAGGACAGGGAGCCTTGCGCGAGCAGTACTTC.